Below are 16 T cell receptor beta chains sequenced from a single sample in a study of blood T cell repertoires in COVID-19. TCRdb keeps only in-frame clones here, not all; method: immunoSEQ multiplex PCR. The sample yields about 250,000 clones, 85% to 90% seen once. Sequencing used peripheral blood. These TCRs come from a woman aged 40-49 years who had recovered from COVID-19.

This chain joins TRBV7-9 and TRBJ2-1; D remains ambiguous. This CDR3 has 16 residues. Germline V gene sequence: CDR1 SEHNR, CDR2 FQNEAQ (reference sequence). Trimming removed 1 base at V and 3 bases at J, with 13 bases between. DNA of the CDR3: TGTGCCAGCAGCTTAGGAGCCACAGTTGTCTACAATGAGCAGTTCTTC. This encodes CASSLGATVVYNEQFF.

The chain has TRBV5-4 and TRBJ2-1; 12 bases match TRBD2. V was clipped by 4 bases and J by 4 bases; unmatched bases: 9. CDR1 is SGHNT and CDR2 is YYREEE in the germline V gene (reference sequence). This CDR3 is 17 amino acids long. Here the CDR3 DNA reads TGTGCCAGCAGCCCCCTAGCGGGAGGGAAGGTATACAATGAGCAGTTCTTC. Protein sequence: CASSPLAGGKVYNEQFF.

The chain joins TRBV21-1 to TRBJ1-5; TRBD1, the table's D call, lacks a check against the DNA. TRBV21-1 is a pseudogene. The CDR3 is 17 residues long. The CDR3 is CASSKIYSYHSNQPQHF. The CDR3 DNA reads TGTGCCAGCAGCAAAATTTACAGCTACCATAGCAATCAGCCCCAGCATTTT.

V usage is TRBV23-1 and J usage is TRBJ2-2, with D possibly TRBD2 on 5 matching bases. Being an ORF, TRBV23-1 has a function that is uncertain. Trimming pared 7 bases from V and 5 bases from J, leaving 14 bases between. The CDR3 is 14 amino acids. The CDR3: CASNDPGETGELFF. The DNA of the CDR3 is TGCGCCAGCAACGACCCCGGGGAGACCGGGGAGCTGTTTTTT.

This chain joins TRBV9 and TRBJ2-2, with D perhaps TRBD2 (6 bases). The CDR3 contains 15 residues. Germline V gene sequence: CDR1 SGDLS, CDR2 YYNGEE. V was cut by 2 bases and J by 4 bases, with 12 bases left in between. The CDR3 bases are TGTGCCAGCAGCGTGACGGGAGTTGTCACCGGGGAGCTGTTTTTT. Translating it yields CASSVTGVVTGELFF.

The CDR3 coding sequence is TGCGCCAGCAGCCAAGATAGCGGGAGTTTATCCGGGGAGCTGTTTTTT. Protein product: CASSQDSGSLSGELFF. This sequence joins TRBV4-3 and TRBJ2-2; the match to TRBD2 covers 9 bases. The ends lost 0 bases at V and 6 bases at J; junction bases unmatched: 5. The CDR3 extends over 16 amino acids. Germline V gives CDR1 LGHNA, CDR2 YSLEER.

This chain links TRBV6-5 with TRBJ1-1, with unresolved D. CDR1 and CDR2 (germline): MNHEY, SVGAGI. V was shortened by 2 bases and J by 1 base, with 5 bases between the two germline ends. The CDR3 contains 13 residues. The DNA for the CDR3 is TGTGCCAGCAGTTACCCAGGGAACACTGAAGCTTTCTTT. It codes for CASSYPGNTEAFF.

CDR3 DNA: TGTGCCAGCAGCGCAGGACAGGGCTTCGAGCAGTACGTC. Translated: CASSAGQGFEQYV. V usage is TRBV21-1 and J usage is TRBJ2-7; no DNA check was done on the table's D call, TRBD1. TRBV21-1 is a listed pseudogene. CDR3 length: 13 residues.

The chain employs TRBV7-9 and TRBJ2-1, with a tentative D call TRBD2 (5 bases). Germline V CDR1 and CDR2: SEHNR, FQNEAQ (reference sequence). The CDR3 sequence is 14 residues long. The V and J ends lost 0 bases and 5 bases respectively, with 8 bases between them. The CDR3 loop is CASSLAAGNNEQFF. The CDR3 nucleotides are TGTGCCAGCAGCTTAGCGGCGGGCAACAATGAGCAGTTCTTC.

The chain carries TRBV6-5 and TRBJ2-7; TRBD1 might be the D (7 bases). The CDR3 extends over 15 amino acids. Trimming removed 7 bases at V and 2 bases at J, with 18 bases between. Germline lookup yields CDR1 MNHEY and CDR2 SVGAGI. The CDR3: CASTLVGGQPYEQYF. Written as DNA, the CDR3 is TGTGCCAGCACCCTAGTCGGGGGACAGCCCTACGAGCAGTACTTC.

The chain couples TRBV5-1 to TRBJ2-5; TRBD1 is a possible D gene (6 bases). V lost 5 bases and J 5 bases, leaving 13 bases between the germline ends. Germline V gene data show CDR1 as SGHRS and CDR2 as YFSETQ. The CDR3 runs 13 residues. In nucleotides, the CDR3 is TGCGCCAGCAGAACAGGGTTTGGGGAGACCCAGTACTTC. Its translation: CASRTGFGETQYF.

This clone was picked up a small number of times. The chain uses TRBV27 and TRBJ2-3; weak D call: TRBD2 (6 bases). The germline CDR1 and CDR2 sequences are MNHEY and SMNVEV (reference sequence). The CDR3 is made up of 15 amino acids. Between the trimmed V and J ends, which lost 2 bases and 0 bases, there was a span of 9 bases. Here the CDR3 DNA reads TGTGCCAGCAGTTTAGTGGCGGGGAGCACAGATACGCAGTATTTT. It specifies CASSLVAGSTDTQYF.

This rearrangement joins TRBV4-2 to TRBJ1-5, with 7 positions matching TRBD1. The V segment lost 2 bases and the J segment 3 bases; nucleotides outside the gene matches: 4. CDR3 size: 15 residues. CDR1 is LGHNA, CDR2 YNFKEQ, per germline. This CDR3 reads CASSQSGQINQPQHF. Here the CDR3 DNA reads TGTGCCAGCAGCCAATCGGGACAGATCAATCAGCCCCAGCATTTT.

This clone came up once. V and J are TRBV4-1 and TRBJ2-3, with 8 positions matching TRBD1. The J segment lost 10 bases and the V segment lost 4 bases, leaving 4 bases of the junction unmatched. The germline V gene encodes CDR1 MGHRA and CDR2 YSYEKL. CDR3 length: 12 amino acids. CDR3 amino acids: CASSLDRGAQYF. The CDR3 bases are TGCGCCAGCAGCCTTGACAGGGGAGCGCAGTATTTT.

The rearrangement joins TRBV7-6 to TRBJ2-1; weak D call: TRBD2 (7 bases). The CDR3 contains 17 residues. With 1 base removed from V and 7 bases from J, the gap between germline ends came to 20 bases. Germline V gene data show CDR1 as SGHVS and CDR2 as FNYEAQ. DNA for the CDR3: TGTGCCAGCAGCTTAGAGCGAGGGGGGGCCGTATTGAATGAGCAGTTCTTC. It translates to CASSLERGGAVLNEQFF.

The chain has TRBV28 and TRBJ2-2, with no clear D. Germline assignment: CDR1 MDHEN and CDR2 SYDVKM. The CDR3 covers 16 residues. Trimming shortened V by 2 bases and J by 8 bases, and 18 bases separated the two germline ends. The CDR3 region is CASSLVLAGPFGELFF. The CDR3 region has the DNA TGTGCCAGCAGTTTAGTTTTGGCAGGCCCTTTTGGGGAGCTGTTTTTT.